A single sample is the source of the 30 T cell receptor beta chains below, sequenced in a study of control samples from healthy donors and cancer patients. Here immunoSEQ multiplex PCR was the method, and the copy in TCRdb shows in-frame clones only, minus some. The profile shows 110,000 or so clones, roughly 91% of them singletons. Sequences were obtained from blood. The source is a woman in her fifties or sixties in good health.

This clone was observed once. The J gene is TRBJ2-1, the V gene TRBV18; 8 bases map to TRBD2. The CDR3 runs 14 residues. V dropped 2 bases and J dropped 8; count of bases not matched to a gene: 5. CDR1 and CDR2 (germline): KGHSH, LQKENI. The CDR3 DNA is TGTGCCAGCTCACCAAGGGCTAGCGGGTATGAGCAGTTCTTC. Translated, it gives CASSPRASGYEQFF.

The CDR3 DNA reads TGTGCCAGCAGACCCGAGCTCCGATATATTGAGCAGTTCTTC. It codes for CASRPELRYIEQFF. The chain is built from TRBV3-1 (or the pseudogene TRBV3-2) and TRBJ2-1; D gene unclear. The germline V gene encodes CDR1 LGHDT and CDR2 YNNKEL (reference sequence). The CDR3 extends over 14 amino acids. The V and J ends lost 6 bases and 9 bases respectively, with 18 bases between them.

V gene TRBV7-2 combines with J gene TRBJ2-2, with TRBD1 as a possible D gene (6 bases). The V end lost 2 bases, the J end lost 4 bases, and 11 bases lay between the germline ends. The CDR3 is made up of 15 amino acids. The germline CDR1 and CDR2 sequences are SGHTA and FQGNSA. CDR3 protein: CASSLQGRSTGELFF. Here the CDR3 DNA reads TGTGCCAGCAGCTTACAGGGGCGCAGCACCGGGGAGCTGTTTTTT.

J is TRBJ2-1 and V is TRBV10-1; no firm D call. CDR1 and CDR2 (germline): WNHNN, SYGVQD (reference sequence). This CDR3 spans 13 amino acids. Trimming removed 5 bases at V and 6 bases at J, with 11 bases between. The CDR3 DNA sequence: TGCGCCAGCAGTACGTGGGTGGCCAATGAGCAGTTCTTC. Its translation: CASSTWVANEQFF.

The chain couples TRBV3-1 (or the pseudogene TRBV3-2) to TRBJ1-1; 7 bases are shared with TRBD1. CDR3 size: 16 residues. J gave up 1 base and V 1 base, and 6 bases lay outside the gene matches. Germline V gene lookup returns CDR1 LGHDT and CDR2 YNNKEL (reference sequence). The DNA for the CDR3 is TGTGCCAGCAGCCAAGGACAGGGTCGGACGAACACTGAAGCTTTCTTT. Protein: CASSQGQGRTNTEAFF.

The chain couples TRBV7-2 to TRBJ1-5; D not resolved. There are 14 residues in the CDR3. Germline values: CDR1 SGHTA, CDR2 FQGNSA. Trimming cost V 5 bases and J 2 bases, with 10 bases left between them. The CDR3 loop reads CASSPRRGNQPQHF. The CDR3 bases are TGTGCCAGCAGCCCTCGGAGGGGCAATCAGCCCCAGCATTTT.

A single count supports this clone. This rearrangement joins TRBV15 to TRBJ2-5; 9 bases are shared with TRBD1. The CDR3 is 15 residues long. Unmatched junction bases numbered 4, after V lost 2 bases and J lost 3 bases. Germline loops: CDR1 LNHNV, CDR2 YYDKDF (reference sequence). In DNA, the CDR3 is TGTGCCACCAGCAGATCCGGGACAGGGAAAGAGACCCAGTACTTC. It specifies CATSRSGTGKETQYF.

This clone has more than one count but fewer than ten. The chain is built from TRBV19 and TRBJ1-1, with D perhaps matching TRBD1 (6 bases). From germline, CDR1 is LNHDA and CDR2 SQIVND (reference sequence). This CDR3 has 14 amino acids. V shed 5 bases and J shed 2 bases, with 12 bases lying between them. The CDR3 here is CASSWSGDNTEAFF. As DNA, the CDR3 is TGTGCCAGTAGTTGGTCAGGGGATAACACTGAAGCTTTCTTT.

CDR3 region: CASSLWDRDHEQYF. CDR3 nucleotides: TGTGCCAGCAGTCTTTGGGACAGGGACCATGAGCAGTACTTC. The V call is TRBV7-2, the J call TRBJ2-7; 9 bases fit TRBD1. Germline assignment: CDR1 SGHTA and CDR2 FQGNSA. The CDR3 is 14 amino acids. Trimming took 6 bases from V and 7 from J; bases not matched to a gene: 10.

The chain joins TRBV19 to TRBJ1-1; D gene unclear. V was clipped by 0 bases and J by 0 bases, with 11 bases between them. The CDR3 runs 16 residues. In germline, CDR1 is LNHDA, CDR2 SQIVND (reference sequence). The CDR3 loop reads CASSIDRSRMNTEAFF. The CDR3 DNA reads TGTGCCAGTAGTATAGATCGTAGCAGAATGAACACTGAAGCTTTCTTT.

The chain carries TRBV2 and TRBJ2-6; no firm D call. The CDR3 extends over 16 amino acids. Germline CDR1 reads SNHLY; CDR2 reads FYNNEI. With 4 bases removed from V and 0 bases from J, the gap between germline ends came to 10 bases. The CDR3 protein is CASSGLHYSGANVLTF. For the CDR3, the DNA is TGTGCCAGCAGTGGTCTCCACTACTCTGGGGCCAACGTCCTGACTTTC.

This rearrangement joins TRBV11-2 to TRBJ1-6; perhaps TRBD1 as D (6 bases). The germline gives CDR1 SGHAT, CDR2 FQNNGV. V was pared by 5 bases and J by 8 bases, with 16 bases between. The CDR3 contains 15 residues. CDR3 sequence reads: CASSTWGTGYSPLHF. In DNA form, the CDR3 reads TGTGCCAGCAGCACATGGGGAACAGGGTATTCACCCCTCCACTTT.

In DNA, the CDR3 is TGTGCCAGCAGCCAAAGGGGACCGATCCAAGAGACCCAGTACTTC. It specifies CASSQRGPIQETQYF. The chain recombines TRBV3-1 (or the pseudogene TRBV3-2) with TRBJ2-5, with D perhaps matching TRBD1 or TRBD2 (5 bases each). From germline, CDR1 is LGHDT and CDR2 YNNKEL (reference sequence). V dropped 2 bases and J dropped 1 base, with 11 bases sitting between them. CDR3 size: 15 residues.

The chain joins TRBV18 to TRBJ1-4; the match to TRBD1 covers 8 bases. Germline trimming cut 2 bases from V and 6 bases from J; bases unmatched to any gene: 5. The CDR3 is 15 residues long. Germline assignment: CDR1 KGHSH and CDR2 LQKENI. DNA of the CDR3: TGTGCCAGCTCACCATACAGGGGGTTGGATGAAAAACTGTTTTTT. Its translation is CASSPYRGLDEKLFF.

This chain links TRBV28 with TRBJ1-1; D gene unclear. The ends were cut back, 3 bases at V and 7 bases at J, with 9 bases in the middle. Germline V gene lookup returns CDR1 MDHEN and CDR2 SYDVKM. This CDR3 spans 12 amino acids. CDR3 in amino acids: CASSFEAGEAFF. As DNA, the CDR3 is TGTGCCAGCAGTTTCGAGGCGGGTGAAGCTTTCTTT.

This chain uses TRBV3-1 (or the pseudogene TRBV3-2) with TRBJ2-7; D is perhaps TRBD1 (6 bases). The V gene lost 4 bases and the J gene lost 5 bases, with 18 bases spanning the gap. Germline CDR1 LGHDT, CDR2 YNNKEL (reference sequence). The CDR3 is 15 residues long. Written as DNA, the CDR3 is TGTGCCAGCAGCCGAGCACAGGGCGGTGCGGACGAGCAGTACGTC. Its translation is CASSRAQGGADEQYV.

This clone was observed a few times. This sequence joins TRBV4-3 and TRBJ2-1; unclear D gene. The ends were cut back, 5 bases at V and 0 bases at J, with 8 bases in the middle. This CDR3 contains 14 residues. Germline lookup yields CDR1 LGHNA and CDR2 YSLEER. CDR3 nucleotides: TGCGCCAGCAGCGAAAAAAGCTCCTACAATGAGCAGTTCTTC. It specifies CASSEKSSYNEQFF.

The genes are TRBV11-3 and TRBJ2-5, with D uncertain. CDR3 length equals 16 residues. The ends were cut back, 1 base at V and 5 bases at J, with 17 bases in the middle. CDR1 is SGHNT and CDR2 is YENEEA in the germline V gene. The CDR3 is CASSLGFSGRSETQYF. The CDR3 DNA reads TGTGCCAGCAGCTTAGGATTTTCTGGTAGGAGCGAGACCCAGTACTTC.

In DNA form, the CDR3 reads TGTGCCAGCAGCCCTACTAGCACCCATCCGCAGTTCTTC. This sequence encodes CASSPTSTHPQFF. The rearrangement joins TRBV6-2 or TRBV6-3 to TRBJ2-1, with a weak D call TRBD2 (6 bases). Germline loops: CDR1 MNHEY, CDR2 SVGEGT. This CDR3 region has 13 residues. Trimming removed 6 bases from V and 12 bases from J, with 18 bases in between.

This chain connects TRBV5-1 to TRBJ2-7, with D unclear. The CDR3 loop spans 11 amino acids. The V gene's germline CDR1 is SGHRS and CDR2 YFSETQ. Trimming pared 9 bases from V and 5 bases from J, leaving 12 bases between. This CDR3 is CATPPRDEQYV. CDR3 sequence (DNA): TGCGCCACCCCACCCCGTGACGAGCAGTACGTC.

V usage is TRBV29-1 and J usage is TRBJ2-7; 8 bases are shared with TRBD1. Trimming took 4 bases from V and 7 from J; bases not matched to a gene: 6. The CDR3 loop spans 12 amino acids. CDR1 and CDR2 from the germline V gene are SQVTM and ANQGSEA. The CDR3 spells CSVVSDRAEQYF. For the CDR3, the DNA is TGCAGCGTTGTCTCGGACAGGGCGGAGCAGTACTTC.

The chain links TRBV7-7 to TRBJ2-2, with no clear D. The CDR3 loop spans 13 amino acids. CDR1 and CDR2 (germline): SSHAT, FNYEAQ (reference sequence). Between the trimmed V and J ends, which lost 6 bases and 4 bases, there was a span of 9 bases. This CDR3 is CASRARPTGELFF. The DNA of the CDR3 is TGTGCCAGCAGGGCCCGGCCCACCGGGGAGCTGTTTTTT.

J is TRBJ2-7 and V is TRBV10-2, with D tentatively TRBD2 (6 bases). V lost 3 bases to trimming and J lost 6 bases, with 6 bases between them. Germline-derived CDR1 and CDR2 are WSHSY and SAAADI. This CDR3 has 11 residues. The CDR3 DNA follows: TGCGCCAGCAGTGACGGGGGCGAGCAGTACGTC. Protein product: CASSDGGEQYV.

The chain couples TRBV30 to TRBJ1-3; D is ambiguous. The V end was cut by 1 base, the J end by 0 bases, with 1 base between. Germline loops: CDR1 GTSNPN, CDR2 SVGIG (reference sequence). The length of the CDR3 is 12 residues. The DNA of the CDR3 is TGTGCCTGGAGTGCCTCTGGAAACACCATATATTTT. It yields the protein CAWSASGNTIYF.

The genes are TRBV5-4 and TRBJ1-1, with D uncertain. The CDR3 has 12 residues. V lost 5 bases and J 1 base, leaving 6 bases between the germline ends. The germline V gene encodes CDR1 SGHNT and CDR2 YYREEE (reference sequence). The CDR3 DNA is TGTGCCAGCAGGCGACAGAACACTGAAGCTTTCTTT. Its protein product is CASRRQNTEAFF.

J is TRBJ1-2 and V is TRBV28; tentative D call: TRBD1 (6 bases). This CDR3 is 12 amino acids long. Germline V gene data show CDR1 as MDHEN and CDR2 as SYDVKM. V was shortened by 6 bases and J by 8 bases, with 13 bases between the two germline ends. The CDR3 loop reads CASSDRMIGYTF. DNA of the CDR3: TGTGCCAGCAGCGACAGGATGATCGGCTACACCTTC.

The rearrangement uses TRBV24-1 and TRBJ1-2; D gene ambiguous. Germline assignment: CDR1 KGHDR and CDR2 SFDVKD. The length of the CDR3 is 16 residues. V shed 0 bases and J shed 4 bases, with 14 bases lying between them. CDR3 amino acids: CATSDLLVGMGYGYTF. CDR3 sequence (DNA): TGTGCCACCAGTGATTTGTTGGTGGGAATGGGCTATGGCTACACCTTC.

The genes are TRBV9 and TRBJ2-5; no reliable D call. There are 15 residues in the CDR3. Germline V gives CDR1 SGDLS, CDR2 YYNGEE. Trimming cost V 4 bases and J 5 bases, with 18 bases left between them. CDR3 nucleotides: TGTGCCAGCAGCCCCCGGCCTGCACCTACGGAGACCCAGTACTTC. This encodes CASSPRPAPTETQYF. The whole variable domain, remainder taken from reference TRBV9 and TRBJ2-5, is DSGVTQTPKHLITATGQRVTLRCSPRSGDLSVYWYQQSLDQGLQFLIQYYNGEERAKGNILERFSAQQFPDLHSELNLSSLELGDSALYFCASSPRPAPTETQYFGPGTRLLVL.

The chain uses TRBV9 and TRBJ2-3; TRBD2 agrees at 15 bases. Germline CDR1 reads SGDLS; CDR2 reads YYNGEE. The J segment lost 1 base and the V segment lost 4 bases, leaving 7 bases of the junction unmatched. This CDR3 comprises 18 residues. The CDR3 loop reads CASSPGLAGGPGTDTQYF. CDR3 DNA: TGTGCCAGCAGCCCCGGACTAGCGGGGGGGCCGGGCACAGATACGCAGTATTTT.

This clone was seen a single time. V gene TRBV5-1 combines with J gene TRBJ1-2, with D hard to call. V gave up 0 bases and J gave up 8 bases, with 11 bases separating them. Germline-derived CDR1 and CDR2 are SGHRS and YFSETQ. The length of the CDR3 is 13 residues. As DNA, the CDR3 is TGCGCCAGCAGCTTGGGTCCTCAAGGAGGCTACACCTTC. Translating it yields CASSLGPQGGYTF.